This note documents a single T cell receptor (beta chain) sequence. Antigen specificity is unknown. These data originate in a study of response to subunit inactivated influenza vaccine. Notes on the study in general: With each seasonal influenza vaccination, the authors suggested, few new T cells are recruited.

Germline loops: CDR1 SGHAT, CDR2 FQNNGV. After removal of 4 bases from V and 3 bases from J, the junction contained 6 bases not matched to a gene. The CDR3 runs to 17 residues. TCRdb ran MiXCR on the RT-PCR reads and lists one entry per CDR3 protein. The sample has 530,000 or so distinct CDR3 sequences, approximately 10% seen once. This sequence joins TRBV11-2 and TRBJ2-6, with 10 bases lining up with TRBD2. The sequenced sample was PBMCs from blood, obtained on the day of vaccination. This TCR derives from a man over 45 who received an inactivated influenza vaccine. The CDR3 loop reads CASSSQRGGFGANVLTF. CDR3 DNA: TGTGCCAGCAGCTCCCAGCGGGGGGGTTTTGGGGCCAACGTCCTGACTTTC.